The 7 T cell receptor beta chains below come from one sample, sequenced in a study of regulatory T cells in long-lasting Graves disease. Indicated time point: newly diagnosed GD, antithyroid drugs for less than 3 months. There was RNA extracted from PBMCs, and the TCR library was made from it. Construction of the TCR beta libraries employed iRepertoire HTBI primers in conjunction with Arm-PCR of CDR3 regions. Each CDR3 protein is one row after TCRdb ran MiXCR on the multiplex PCR reads. The sample lists approximately 350,000 distinct CDR3 sequences; 15% to 20% were seen once. The sample was also reused in another study, on T cells in Graves' hyperthyroidism and ophthalmopathy.

The specimen was peripheral blood mononuclear cells (PBMCs), collected at new diagnosis, from a patient treated with antithyroid drugs. The receptors shown here come from a woman in her late teens or twenties with Graves disease.

The V and J genes are TRBV9 and TRBJ1-6; possible D gene TRBD1, 5 bases. The CDR3 extends over 15 amino acids. The germline CDR1 and CDR2 sequences are SGDLS and YYNGEE. The V and J ends lost 4 bases and 8 bases respectively, with 16 bases between them. CDR3 bases: TGTGCCAGCAGCCCCCGGGAGCGGGGGGATTCACCCCTCCACTTT. Translating it yields CASSPRERGDSPLHF. The full variable domain, its missing parts supplied by reference TRBV9 and TRBJ1-6, is DSGVTQTPKHLITATGQRVTLRCSPRSGDLSVYWYQQSLDQGLQFLIQYYNGEERAKGNILERFSAQQFPDLHSELNLSSLELGDSALYFCASSPRERGDSPLHFGNGTRLTVT.

This clonotype was observed many times. The V call is TRBV28, the J call TRBJ1-1; D might be TRBD1 (5 bases). Germline V gene data show CDR1 as MDHEN and CDR2 as SYDVKM. The CDR3 loop spans 12 amino acids. Trimming stripped 6 bases from V and 11 bases from J, with 16 bases between. CDR3 nucleotide sequence: TGTGCCAGCAGGGGACGACGGCTTGAGGCTTTCTTT. The encoded protein is CASRGRRLEAFF.

This clonotype was picked up many times. The chain is built from TRBV6-1 and TRBJ2-3; D may be TRBD1 (6 bases). V lost 5 bases, J lost 5 bases, and 23 bases lay in between. CDR3 length: 17 residues. Germline V gives CDR1 MNHNS, CDR2 SASEGT. The CDR3 region has the DNA TGTGCCAGCAGTAACCCAGGGGCCGATCCAGCATTAGATACGCAGTATTTT. It specifies CASSNPGADPALDTQYF.

This clonotype was counted ten times or more. J is TRBJ1-4 and V is TRBV5-1; the match to TRBD1 covers 7 bases. Germline loops: CDR1 SGHRS, CDR2 YFSETQ. Germline trimming cut 6 bases from V and 7 bases from J; bases unmatched to any gene: 9. This CDR3 region has 14 residues. The CDR3 is CASTPGRGREKLFF. The CDR3 DNA is TGCGCCAGCACCCCGGGTAGGGGGCGTGAAAAACTGTTTTTT. The full variable domain, rest sourced from reference TRBV5-1 and TRBJ1-4, is KAGVTQTPRYLIKTRGQQVTLSCSPISGHRSVSWYQQTPGQGLQFLFEYFSETQRNKGNFPGRFSGRQFSNSRSEMNVSTLELGDSALYLCASTPGRGREKLFFGSGTQLSVL.

This clonotype was observed a handful of times. The chain couples TRBV4-1 to TRBJ1-1, with unresolved D. From germline, CDR1 is MGHRA and CDR2 YSYEKL. This CDR3 region has 14 residues. The germline V and J ends were trimmed by 0 bases and 6 bases, with 11 bases remaining between them. This chain's CDR3 is CASSQDLIRPEAFF. The CDR3 DNA reads as TGCGCCAGCAGCCAAGATCTGATAAGGCCTGAAGCTTTCTTT.

This clonotype was recorded at least ten times. The rearrangement joins TRBV5-6 to TRBJ2-7; D not resolved. The CDR3 is made up of 16 amino acids. Germline V gives CDR1 SGHDT, CDR2 YYEEEE. Trimming cost V 4 bases and J 6 bases, with 23 bases left between them. The CDR3 nucleotides are TGTGCCAGCAGCACCGGCTCAGGCGCTCCGGGTAGCGAGCAGTACTTC. It encodes CASSTGSGAPGSEQYF.

Many counts were recorded for this clonotype. V gene TRBV5-1 combines with J gene TRBJ2-4; D possibly uses TRBD1 or TRBD2 (5 bases each). This CDR3 is 16 amino acids long. V was clipped by 5 bases and J by 3 bases, with 18 bases between them. The germline CDR1 and CDR2 sequences are SGHRS and YFSETQ. The CDR3, as DNA: TGCGCCAGCAGTCTGGGGCCCCGGGGAGACAAAAACATTCAGTACTTC. It translates to CASSLGPRGDKNIQYF.